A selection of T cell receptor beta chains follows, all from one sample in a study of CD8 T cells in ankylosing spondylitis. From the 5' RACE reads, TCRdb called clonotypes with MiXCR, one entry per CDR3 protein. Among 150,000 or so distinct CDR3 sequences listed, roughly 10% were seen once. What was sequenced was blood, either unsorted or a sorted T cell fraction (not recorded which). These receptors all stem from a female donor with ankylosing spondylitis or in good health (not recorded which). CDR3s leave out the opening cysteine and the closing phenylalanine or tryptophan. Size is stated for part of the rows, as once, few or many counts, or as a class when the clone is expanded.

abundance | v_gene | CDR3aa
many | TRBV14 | ASSRTPGLAYNEQF
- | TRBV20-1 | SATGVSYEQY
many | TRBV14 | ASSQVGLGVDEQF
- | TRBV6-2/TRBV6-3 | ASSPTANYGYT
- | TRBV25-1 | ASTWDWGLGNEQF
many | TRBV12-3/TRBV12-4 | ASGMTGAGEETQY
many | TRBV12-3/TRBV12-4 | ASAGDEQF
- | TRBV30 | AWVINTEAF
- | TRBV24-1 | ATSDSPGGSNQPQH
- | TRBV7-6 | ASSSAGAGEQF
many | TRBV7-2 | ASSLENGNQPQH
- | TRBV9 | ASSSRTGASSYEQY
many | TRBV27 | ASSLTGPRTLH
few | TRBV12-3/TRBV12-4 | ASSFLQGGEQY
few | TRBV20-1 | SATLGYEQY
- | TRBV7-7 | ASSLYPSSSPGDTDTQY
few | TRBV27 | ASAYTGAAYEQY
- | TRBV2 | ASSERGLAGPTYEQY
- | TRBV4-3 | ASGEGLSSYNEQF
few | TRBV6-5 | ASSYYPGGPGLSQPQH
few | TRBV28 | ASIPTRGRTSYEQY
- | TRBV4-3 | ASSQDGAENNEQF
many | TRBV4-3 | ASSQGHRNNSPLH
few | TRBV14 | ASSHLLREGPEY
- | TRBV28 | ASSLAAKTGELF
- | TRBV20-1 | SAERVNTEAF
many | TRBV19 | ASSTPSGVYNEQF
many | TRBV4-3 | ASSQGGQGWEQF
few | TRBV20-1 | SASRASGNLREQF
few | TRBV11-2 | ASSLQGLADNEQF
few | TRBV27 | ASSYSYTGELF
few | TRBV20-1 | SARRLAGGTHEQY
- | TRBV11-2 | ASSLAGGTGVQPQH
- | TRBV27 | ASKRASGLYEQY